This entry lists 13 T cell receptor beta chains sequenced from one sample in a study of blood T cell repertoires in COVID-19. TCRdb keeps only in-frame clones here, not all; method: immunoSEQ multiplex PCR. The sample holds fewer than 350,000 clones, roughly 85% seen once. Sequencing was carried out using PBMCs or T cells enriched from blood (not recorded which). All receptors come from a woman between 50 and 59 years old who had recovered from COVID-19.

The chain recombines TRBV5-4 with TRBJ2-1; TRBD2 is a possible D gene (5 bases). CDR1 and CDR2 from the germline V gene are SGHNT and YYREEE (reference sequence). The germline V and J ends were trimmed by 5 bases and 5 bases, with 14 bases remaining between them. The length of the CDR3 is 14 residues. The CDR3 loop is CASRRAGDHNEQFF. CDR3 bases: TGTGCCAGCAGGCGGGCCGGCGATCACAATGAGCAGTTCTTC.

V is TRBV6-2 or TRBV6-3 and J is TRBJ1-2; D is unclear. The CDR3 spans 11 residues. V dropped 0 bases and J dropped 11 bases, with 7 bases sitting between them. Germline V lookup: CDR1 MNHEY, CDR2 SVGEGT. The chain's CDR3 is CASSYSREYTF. The CDR3 nucleotides read TGTGCCAGCAGTTACTCGCGGGAGTACACCTTC.

The chain uses TRBV19 and TRBJ2-1; 11 bases agree with TRBD2. The CDR3 runs to 15 residues. Per the germline V gene, CDR1 is LNHDA and CDR2 is SQIVND (reference sequence). Losses at the gene ends were 1 base for V and 4 bases for J; bases not matched to a gene: 0. DNA for the CDR3: TGTGCCAGTAGTATAGGACTAGCGGGGTACAATGAGCAGTTCTTC. Translation: CASSIGLAGYNEQFF.

The V and J genes are TRBV29-1 and TRBJ1-2; D gene unclear. CDR1 is SQVTM and CDR2 is ANQGSEA in the germline V gene. This CDR3 comprises 9 residues. Trimming removed 6 bases at V and 9 bases at J, with 8 bases between. This CDR3 is CSVRYSYTF. CDR3 sequence (DNA): TGCAGCGTCCGGTATAGCTACACCTTC.

The gene calls are TRBV6-5 and TRBJ2-4, with TRBD1 matching 12 bases. V lost 11 bases to trimming and J lost 1 base; unmatched junction nucleotides: 6. CDR3 length: 15 residues. The germline gives CDR1 MNHEY, CDR2 SVGAGI. The CDR3 region is CAAWDRGLAKNIQYF. The CDR3 bases are TGTGCCGCGTGGGACAGGGGGCTCGCCAAAAACATTCAGTACTTC.

The V gene is TRBV29-1, the J gene TRBJ1-2; a possible D gene is TRBD1 (5 bases). CDR1 is SQVTM, CDR2 ANQGSEA, per germline. CDR3 length equals 14 residues. V was cut by 7 bases and J by 2 bases, with 17 bases left in between. The CDR3 DNA reads TGCAGCGCATTACAAGTGGAGGGGAACTATGGCTACACCTTC. This translates into CSALQVEGNYGYTF.

The rearrangement links TRBV5-1 to TRBJ2-7, with D perhaps TRBD1 (6 bases). The CDR3 length is 16 residues. The germline gives CDR1 SGHRS, CDR2 YFSETQ. Trimming pared 0 bases from V and 0 bases from J, leaving 13 bases between. The CDR3 here is CASSLVTGQSSYEQYF. As DNA, the CDR3 is TGCGCCAGCAGCTTGGTGACAGGACAGAGCTCCTACGAGCAGTACTTC.

V and J are TRBV20-1 and TRBJ2-1; 7 bases match TRBD1. CDR3 length: 16 residues. With 3 bases clipped from V and 7 bases from J, the junction kept 15 bases outside the gene matches. CDR1 is DFQATT and CDR2 is SNEGSKA in the germline V gene (reference sequence). The DNA for the CDR3 is TGCAGTGCTAGTGATTTCGGGACAGTTTTACCAAATGAGCAGTTCTTC. This encodes CSASDFGTVLPNEQFF.

V usage is TRBV11-2 and J usage is TRBJ2-5, with 9 positions matching TRBD2. CDR3 size: 14 residues. Trimming removed 1 base from V and 5 bases from J; junction bases left unmatched: 2. CDR1 and CDR2 (germline): SGHAT, FQNNGV. This chain's CDR3 is CASSLAGLAETQYF. CDR3 sequence (DNA): TGTGCCAGCAGCTTAGCCGGACTAGCGGAGACCCAGTACTTC.

This chain joins TRBV3-1 (or the pseudogene TRBV3-2) and TRBJ2-6, with a weak D call TRBD1 (5 bases). Between the trimmed V and J ends, which lost 1 base and 2 bases, there was a span of 6 bases. The length of the CDR3 is 15 residues. In germline, CDR1 is LGHDT, CDR2 YNNKEL (reference sequence). CDR3 sequence reads: CASSQAQAGANVLTF. The CDR3 bases are TGTGCCAGCAGCCAAGCACAGGCTGGGGCCAACGTCCTGACTTTC.

This chain connects TRBV24-1 to TRBJ1-1, with TRBD1 as a possible D gene (5 bases). V lost 3 bases and J lost 1, with 11 bases in between. CDR1 KGHDR and CDR2 SFDVKD come from the germline V gene. The CDR3 is 15 amino acids. The CDR3 DNA reads as TGTGCCACCAGTGATGCCAGGGCATCGAACACTGAAGCTTTCTTT. Translated, it gives CATSDARASNTEAFF.

V usage is TRBV7-9 and J usage is TRBJ2-1, with 10 bases lining up with TRBD2. The CDR3 spans 16 residues. The V gene's germline CDR1 is SEHNR and CDR2 FQNEAQ (reference sequence). V was clipped by 3 bases and J by 5 bases; unmatched bases: 7. CDR3 loop: CASSFLSSGSDNEQFF. CDR3 DNA: TGTGCCAGCAGCTTCCTATCTAGCGGGAGTGACAATGAGCAGTTCTTC.

The chain is built from TRBV7-6 and TRBJ1-5; D may be TRBD1 (5 bases). Germline values: CDR1 SGHVS, CDR2 FNYEAQ. The CDR3 runs to 14 residues. Between the trimmed V and J ends, which lost 0 bases and 5 bases, there was a span of 8 bases. The CDR3 spells CASSLASGHQPQHF. CDR3 nucleotide sequence: TGTGCCAGCAGCTTAGCTTCAGGGCATCAGCCCCAGCATTTT.